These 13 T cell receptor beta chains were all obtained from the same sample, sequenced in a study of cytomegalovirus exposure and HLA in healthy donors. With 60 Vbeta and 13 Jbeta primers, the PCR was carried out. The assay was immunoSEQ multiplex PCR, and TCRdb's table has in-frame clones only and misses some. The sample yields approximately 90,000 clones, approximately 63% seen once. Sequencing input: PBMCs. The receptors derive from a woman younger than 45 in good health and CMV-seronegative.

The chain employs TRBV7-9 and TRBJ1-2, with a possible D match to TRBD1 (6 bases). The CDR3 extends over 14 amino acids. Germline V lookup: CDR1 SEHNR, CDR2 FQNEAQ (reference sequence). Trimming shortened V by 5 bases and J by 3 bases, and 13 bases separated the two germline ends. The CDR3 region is CASSQSGGHYGYTF. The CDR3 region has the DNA TGTGCCAGCAGCCAAAGTGGGGGCCACTATGGCTACACCTTC.

CDR3 residues: CASSLASGSRFGNEQFF. The CDR3, as DNA: TGTGCCAGCAGTTTGGCTAGCGGGAGTAGGTTTGGGAATGAGCAGTTCTTC. The chain carries TRBV28 and TRBJ2-1, with 10 bases fitting TRBD2. CDR1 and CDR2 from the germline V gene are MDHEN and SYDVKM. The CDR3 runs 17 residues. Trimming cost V 3 bases and J 7 bases; bases outside gene matches: 12.

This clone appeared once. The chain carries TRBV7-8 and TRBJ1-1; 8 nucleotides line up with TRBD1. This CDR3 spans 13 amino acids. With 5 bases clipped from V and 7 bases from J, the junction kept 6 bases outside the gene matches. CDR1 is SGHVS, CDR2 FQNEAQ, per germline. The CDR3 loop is CASSRDRTFEAFF. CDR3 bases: TGTGCCAGCAGCCGGGACAGGACCTTTGAAGCTTTCTTT.

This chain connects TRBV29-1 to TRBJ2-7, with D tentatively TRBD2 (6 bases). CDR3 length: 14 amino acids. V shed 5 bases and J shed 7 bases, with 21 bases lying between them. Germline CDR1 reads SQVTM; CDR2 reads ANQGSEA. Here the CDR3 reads CSVLYLAASGEQYF. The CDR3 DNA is TGCAGCGTTTTATATTTAGCGGCCTCTGGAGAGCAGTACTTC.

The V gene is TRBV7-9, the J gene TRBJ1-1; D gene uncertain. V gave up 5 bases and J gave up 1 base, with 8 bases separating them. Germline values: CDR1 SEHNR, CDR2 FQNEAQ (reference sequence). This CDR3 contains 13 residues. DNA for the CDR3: TGTGCCAGCAGCCTACCAGGGAACACTGAAGCTTTCTTT. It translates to CASSLPGNTEAFF. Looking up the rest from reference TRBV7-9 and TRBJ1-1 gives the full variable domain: DTGVSQNPRHKITKRGQNVTFRCDPISEHNRLYWYRQTLGQGPEFLTYFQNEAQLEKSRLLSDRFSAERPKGSFSTLEIQRTEQGDSAMYLCASSLPGNTEAFFGQGTRLTVV.

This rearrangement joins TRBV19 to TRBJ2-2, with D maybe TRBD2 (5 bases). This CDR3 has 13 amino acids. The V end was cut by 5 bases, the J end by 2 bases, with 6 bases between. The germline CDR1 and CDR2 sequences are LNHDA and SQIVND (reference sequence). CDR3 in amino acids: CASSPSNTGELFF. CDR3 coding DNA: TGTGCCAGTAGTCCTAGCAACACCGGGGAGCTGTTTTTT.

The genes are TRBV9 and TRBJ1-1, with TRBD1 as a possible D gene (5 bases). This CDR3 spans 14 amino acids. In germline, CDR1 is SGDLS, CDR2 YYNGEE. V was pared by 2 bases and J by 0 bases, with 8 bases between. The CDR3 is CASSVGLMNTEAFF. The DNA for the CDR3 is TGTGCCAGCAGCGTGGGACTTATGAACACTGAAGCTTTCTTT.

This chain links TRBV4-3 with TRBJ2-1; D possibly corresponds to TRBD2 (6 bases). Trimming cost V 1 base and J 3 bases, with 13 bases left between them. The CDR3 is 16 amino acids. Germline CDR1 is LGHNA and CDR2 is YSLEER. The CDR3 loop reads CASSQALGGNYNEQFF. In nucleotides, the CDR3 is TGCGCCAGCAGCCAAGCGCTGGGCGGGAACTACAATGAGCAGTTCTTC.

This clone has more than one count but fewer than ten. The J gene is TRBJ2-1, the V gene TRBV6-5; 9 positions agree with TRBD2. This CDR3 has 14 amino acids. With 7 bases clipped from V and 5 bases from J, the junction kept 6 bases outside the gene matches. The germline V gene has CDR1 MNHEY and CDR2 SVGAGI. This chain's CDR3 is CASISTSGDNEQFF. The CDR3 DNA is TGTGCCAGCATTTCGACTAGCGGTGACAATGAGCAGTTCTTC.

Written as DNA, the CDR3 is TGTGCCAGCAGCCTCCAGATGAACACTGAAGCTTTCTTT. This translates into CASSLQMNTEAFF. V is TRBV7-9 and J is TRBJ1-1, with D uncertain. The CDR3 is 13 residues long. In germline, CDR1 is SEHNR, CDR2 FQNEAQ (reference sequence). The V end was cut by 5 bases, the J end by 0 bases, with 7 bases between.

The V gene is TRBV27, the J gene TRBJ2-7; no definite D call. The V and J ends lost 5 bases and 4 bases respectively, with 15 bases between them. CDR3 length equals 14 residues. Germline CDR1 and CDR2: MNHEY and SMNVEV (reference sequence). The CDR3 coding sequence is TGTGCCAGCAGTAAAAACAGTAGAATTTACGAGCAGTACTTC. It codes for CASSKNSRIYEQYF.

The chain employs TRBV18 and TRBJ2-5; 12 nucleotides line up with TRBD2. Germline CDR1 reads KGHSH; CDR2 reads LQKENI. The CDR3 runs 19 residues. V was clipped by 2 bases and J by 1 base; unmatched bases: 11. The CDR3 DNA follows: TGTGCCAGCTCACCATCCGGACTAGCGGGACTTAGACTCCAAGAGACCCAGTACTTC. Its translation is CASSPSGLAGLRLQETQYF.

The CDR3 sequence is CASRSDLSSGNTIYF. The CDR3 DNA reads TGTGCCAGTAGATCGGACTTGTCCTCTGGAAACACCATATATTTT. V and J are TRBV19 and TRBJ1-3; D is unclear. This CDR3 is built from 15 residues. Germline V gene lookup returns CDR1 LNHDA and CDR2 SQIVND (reference sequence). V lost 6 bases and J 0 bases, leaving 12 bases between the germline ends.